This T cell receptor beta chain was captured in a study of a mutant IDH1 vaccine in newly diagnosed glioma. Study background: Eight vaccine injections were given to patients in weeks 1, 3, 5, 7, 11, 15, 19 and 23. Vaccine administration was initiated 4-6 weeks following radiotherapy alone, or with temozolomide cycles. Before enrollment, the patients had been treated with radiotherapy alone, temozolomide alone, or both together. Most of them had received both.

Findings and caveats of the study: Vaccine-induced responses were seen in approximately 92% of patients, spanning several MHC alleles.

Profiling relied on immunoSEQ multiplex PCR, and the TCRdb table lists in-frame clones only, not all of them. The sample includes 30,000 to 40,000 clones, around 85% of them seen just once. Details on this clone: Its antigen is undetermined.

Germline assignment: CDR1 PRHDT and CDR2 FYEKMQ (reference sequence). The CDR3 is made up of 17 amino acids. Trimming took off 1 base at V and 2 bases at J, with 16 bases between the two ends. Noted time point: week 5, during vaccination. Alongside topical imiquimod, each dose of vaccine comprised 300 ug of mutant IDH1 20-mer peptide. The source was PBMCs, collected from a glioma patient whose treatment included an IDH1 peptide vaccine. The receptor's source is a man under 40 with glioma. The gene calls are TRBV13 and TRBJ2-3, with D maybe TRBD2 (6 bases). The DNA of the CDR3 is TGTGCCAGCAGCTTAGAACCCCAGCGGGCTCACACAGATACGCAGTATTTT. Amino acids: CASSLEPQRAHTDTQYF.